This note documents a single T cell receptor beta chain sequence. This sample was included in a study of control samples from healthy donors and cancer patients. Using immunoSEQ multiplex PCR, the repertoire was profiled, and TCRdb retains in-frame clones only, with some absent. Altogether 60,000 to 70,000 clones are present, over 75% being singletons, with the ten largest covering about 5%. The CDR3 runs 16 residues. Per germline, CDR1 SQVTM and CDR2 ANQGSEA. Trimming removed 4 bases at V and 3 bases at J, with 20 bases between. V is TRBV29-1 and J is TRBJ2-3, with D maybe TRBD1 (6 bases). This TCR came from a man aged 40-49 years in good health. The sequencing sample was made of blood. The DNA of the CDR3 is TGCAGCGTTGTGCCGGGACACATACGCACGACAGATACGCAGTATTTT. Translating gives CSVVPGHIRTTDTQYF.